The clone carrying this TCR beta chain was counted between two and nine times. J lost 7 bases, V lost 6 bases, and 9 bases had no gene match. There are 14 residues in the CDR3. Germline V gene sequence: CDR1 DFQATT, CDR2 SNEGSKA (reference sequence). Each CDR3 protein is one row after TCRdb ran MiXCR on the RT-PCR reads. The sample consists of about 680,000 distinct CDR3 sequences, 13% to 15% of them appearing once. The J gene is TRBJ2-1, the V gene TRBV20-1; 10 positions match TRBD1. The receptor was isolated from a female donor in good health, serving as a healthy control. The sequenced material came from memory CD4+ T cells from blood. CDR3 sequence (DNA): TGCAGTGCCCCGGGACAGGGGATATTGAATGAGCAGTTCTTC. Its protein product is CSAPGQGILNEQFF.